Following are 9 T cell receptor beta chains from one sample sequenced in a study of PD-L1 blockade in urothelial cancer. Profiled with immunoSEQ multiplex PCR; TCRdb holds only in-frame clones, not every one. The table shows about 81,000 clones, with 90% occurring only once. The material sequenced was PBMCs, taken around atezolizumab (anti-PD-L1) treatment. These receptors originate from a man aged 60 to 69 with urothelial cancer.

The chain recombines TRBV30 with TRBJ1-1; 11 bases are shared with TRBD1. The germline gives CDR1 GTSNPN, CDR2 SVGIG (reference sequence). The CDR3 length is 16 residues. With V trimmed by 3 bases and J by 4 bases, 10 bases remained unmatched. The CDR3 coding sequence is TGTGCCTGGAGCCTACCGGGACAGGGGGGTGGCACTGAAGCTTTCTTT. Amino acid sequence: CAWSLPGQGGGTEAFF.

This clone was seen a handful of times. J is TRBJ2-7 and V is TRBV7-6, with D tentatively TRBD1 (5 bases). The CDR3 loop spans 13 amino acids. Germline loops: CDR1 SGHVS, CDR2 FNYEAQ. V was pared by 5 bases and J by 2 bases, with 10 bases between. CDR3 amino acids: CASSPVGPYEQYF. DNA of the CDR3: TGTGCCAGCAGCCCAGTGGGGCCCTACGAGCAGTACTTC.

J is TRBJ1-1 and V is TRBV15, with D possibly being TRBD1 (5 bases). This CDR3 contains 16 residues. CDR1 LNHNV and CDR2 YYDKDF come from the germline V gene (reference sequence). Trimming cost V 5 bases and J 1 base, with 17 bases left between them. CDR3: CATSYDAGRGNTEAFF. The CDR3 DNA sequence: TGTGCCACCAGCTACGACGCGGGGCGAGGGAACACTGAAGCTTTCTTT.

This chain joins TRBV7-2 and TRBJ2-3, with TRBD2 matching 12 bases. With 5 bases clipped from V and 9 bases from J, the junction kept 9 bases outside the gene matches. The CDR3 is 15 residues long. Germline V gene sequence: CDR1 SGHTA, CDR2 FQGNSA. The CDR3: CASSPLAGGPGTQYF. Written as DNA, the CDR3 is TGTGCCAGCAGCCCGCTAGCGGGGGGGCCCGGAACGCAGTATTTT.

The chain uses TRBV2 and TRBJ2-7; D not resolved. The germline V and J ends were trimmed by 4 bases and 6 bases, with 16 bases remaining between them. The CDR3 spans 14 residues. The germline gives CDR1 SNHLY, CDR2 FYNNEI. The CDR3 is CASSAELLPSEQYF. CDR3 sequence (DNA): TGTGCCAGCAGTGCCGAACTACTCCCCTCCGAGCAGTACTTC.

The genes are TRBV6-6 and TRBJ1-2; D might be TRBD1 (5 bases). Germline V gene sequence: CDR1 MNHNY, CDR2 SVGAGI (reference sequence). This CDR3 is 14 amino acids long. V lost 0 bases and J lost 4, with 9 bases in between. The CDR3 protein is CASSYSTASYGYTF. The CDR3 DNA reads as TGTGCCAGCAGTTACTCGACAGCAAGCTATGGCTACACCTTC.

The rearrangement links TRBV5-6 to TRBJ2-3; 13 nucleotides match TRBD2. The CDR3 totals 16 residues. The ends lost 4 bases at V and 1 base at J; junction bases unmatched: 3. Germline lookup yields CDR1 SGHDT and CDR2 YYEEEE. In DNA, the CDR3 is TGTGCCAGCAGCCGCGGACTAGCGGGGGGCACAGATACGCAGTATTTT. This sequence encodes CASSRGLAGGTDTQYF.

This clone was seen once. The rearrangement uses TRBV18 and TRBJ2-1; possibly TRBD2 for D (6 bases). Germline assignment: CDR1 KGHSH and CDR2 LQKENI. V shed 4 bases and J shed 5 bases, with 15 bases lying between them. The CDR3 has 15 residues. CDR3 in DNA: TGTGCCAGCTCACTAAGGCTGACTAGGGACAATGAGCAGTTCTTC. Protein: CASSLRLTRDNEQFF.

The rearrangement uses TRBV30 and TRBJ2-3; D gene ambiguous. The CDR3 runs to 12 residues. Germline V gene data show CDR1 as GTSNPN and CDR2 as SVGIG (reference sequence). V was cut by 3 bases and J by 4 bases, with 8 bases left in between. CDR3 protein: CAWRRVSDTQYF. Written as DNA, the CDR3 is TGTGCCTGGAGACGGGTATCAGATACGCAGTATTTT.